This T cell receptor (beta chain) was sequenced during a study of cytomegalovirus exposure and HLA in healthy donors. Study-level findings and limits: Cytomegalovirus status, reportedly, was diagnosed with high specificity and sensitivity by the classifier. In a later analysis, HLA-associated TCR beta chains were more clonally expanded than equally common others.

The PCR was carried out with 60 Vbeta primers and 13 Jbeta primers. Assay used: immunoSEQ multiplex PCR; TCRdb lists only in-frame clones, some missing. The sample has 85,000 to 100,000 clones, just under 80% seen once; the top ten hold 4.1%. V dropped 1 base and J dropped 0 bases, with 9 bases sitting between them. There are 15 residues in the CDR3. Germline V lookup: CDR1 LNHNV, CDR2 YYDKDF (reference sequence). On this clone itself: What it binds is unknown.

The clonotype was recovered from a middle-aged woman in good health and CMV-seropositive. Sequencing input: PBMCs. This sequence joins TRBV15 and TRBJ2-5, with D unclear. In DNA form, the CDR3 reads TGTGCCACCAGCAGAGCTCCCAGGCACCAAGAGACCCAGTACTTC. It translates to CATSRAPRHQETQYF.